The 20 T cell receptor beta chains below come from one sample, sequenced in a study of human versus mouse CDR3 diversity and MHC coevolution. The method was immunoSEQ multiplex PCR; TCRdb's version includes in-frame clones alone and lacks a portion of them. The sample shows tens of thousands of clones, around 94% of them seen only once. Sequenced sample: naive CD4+ T cells from blood. Specified subset: CD45RO-negative CD62L-positive naive CD4 T cells. The receptors were sampled from a person in their sixties in good health.

V is TRBV14 and J is TRBJ1-2, with 11 bases lining up with TRBD1. The CDR3 spans 14 residues. V was pared by 4 bases and J by 8 bases, with 6 bases of the junction left unmatched. Germline-derived CDR1 and CDR2 are SGHDN and FVKESK. CDR3 DNA sequence: TGTGCCAGCAGCCCGGGACAGGGGGTAGGAGGCTACACCTTC. Amino acid sequence: CASSPGQGVGGYTF.

The chain carries TRBV9 and TRBJ1-5, with 7 bases matching TRBD1. The CDR3 consists of 15 residues. Germline lookup yields CDR1 SGDLS and CDR2 YYNGEE. J gave up 5 bases and V 0 bases, and 5 bases lay outside the gene matches. CDR3 region: CASSVGGGADQPQHF. The CDR3 DNA reads as TGTGCCAGCAGCGTAGGAGGGGGCGCCGATCAGCCCCAGCATTTT.

This chain joins TRBV5-1 and TRBJ2-3; a possible D gene is TRBD2 (6 bases). Germline V gene lookup returns CDR1 SGHRS and CDR2 YFSETQ. V was pared by 5 bases and J by 1 base, with 14 bases between. This CDR3 has 15 residues. This CDR3 reads CASSPTSLGTDTQYF. In DNA, the CDR3 is TGCGCCAGCAGTCCTACTAGCCTAGGCACAGATACGCAGTATTTT.

The V and J genes are TRBV4-2 and TRBJ2-1; TRBD2 is a possible D gene (6 bases). This CDR3 is built from 15 residues. Trimming cost V 10 bases and J 1 base, with 17 bases left between them. From germline, CDR1 is LGHNA and CDR2 YNFKEQ. Here the CDR3 reads CATMRAAGSYNEQFF. The CDR3 DNA reads as TGTGCCACCATGAGGGCCGCGGGATCCTACAATGAGCAGTTCTTC.

The V and J genes are TRBV2 and TRBJ2-3; 7 bases line up with TRBD1. Germline trimming cut 6 bases from V and 7 bases from J; bases unmatched to any gene: 1. There are 11 residues in the CDR3. CDR1 and CDR2 (germline): SNHLY, FYNNEI. The CDR3 reads CASRQGNTQYF. As DNA, the CDR3 is TGTGCCAGCAGACAGGGGAATACGCAGTATTTT.

The chain links TRBV19 to TRBJ1-5; 7 bases are a match to TRBD1. This CDR3 is built from 16 residues. V shed 5 bases, J shed 7 bases, and the junction held 14 bases outside the gene matches. Germline CDR1 and CDR2: LNHDA and SQIVND (reference sequence). Here the CDR3 DNA reads TGTGCCAGTAGTCCCAACACAGGGGAAGTCTGGCAGCCCCAGCATTTT. The encoded protein is CASSPNTGEVWQPQHF.

The chain couples TRBV14 to TRBJ1-1, with no clear D. The V gene lost 4 bases and the J gene lost 0 bases, with 6 bases spanning the gap. This CDR3 contains 13 residues. Germline V CDR1 and CDR2: SGHDN, FVKESK. CDR3 nucleotide sequence: TGTGCCAGCAGCCGATCAGTGAACACTGAAGCTTTCTTT. Amino acid sequence: CASSRSVNTEAFF. The full variable domain, completed using reference TRBV14 and TRBJ1-1, is EAGVTQFPSHSVIEKGQTVTLRCDPISGHDNLYWYRRVMGKEIKFLLHFVKESKQDESGMPNNRFLAERTGGTYSTLKVQPAELEDSGVYFCASSRSVNTEAFFGQGTRLTVV.

The chain combines TRBV7-3 with TRBJ2-3, with 7 bases fitting TRBD2. Germline CDR1 SGHTA, CDR2 FQGTGA. This CDR3 has 14 residues. V lost 1 base, J lost 3 bases, and 1 base stayed unmatched. The CDR3, as DNA: TGTGCCAGCAGCTTAATCGGGGGGACAGATACGCAGTATTTT. Residues: CASSLIGGTDTQYF.

This chain connects TRBV5-5 to TRBJ1-4; D call uncertain. The CDR3 length is 14 residues. CDR1 SGHKS and CDR2 YYEKEE come from the germline V gene (reference sequence). V was pared by 3 bases and J by 8 bases, with 14 bases between. The CDR3 region is CASSSATKWEKLFF. In nucleotides, the CDR3 is TGTGCCAGCAGCTCGGCCACTAAATGGGAAAAACTGTTTTTT.

The chain combines TRBV6-4 with TRBJ2-3, with D possibly TRBD2 on 5 matching bases. Germline-derived CDR1 and CDR2 are MRHNA and SNTAGT. CDR3 length: 15 residues. Trimming cost V 3 bases and J 0 bases, with 10 bases left between them. CDR3 sequence: CASSEADSSTDTQYF. The CDR3 DNA is TGTGCCAGCAGTGAGGCGGACTCTAGCACAGATACGCAGTATTTT.

The chain joins TRBV2 to TRBJ1-1; no clear D. In germline, CDR1 is SNHLY, CDR2 FYNNEI. The CDR3 length is 14 residues. V lost 3 bases and J lost 2, with 10 bases in between. In nucleotides, the CDR3 is TGTGCCAGCAGTGACGCACGGGGTAACACTGAAGCTTTCTTT. This translates into CASSDARGNTEAFF.

This chain joins TRBV7-3 and TRBJ2-2; D gene uncertain. CDR1 SGHTA and CDR2 FQGTGA come from the germline V gene. This CDR3 has 13 residues. The ends were cut back, 0 bases at V and 5 bases at J, with 4 bases in the middle. The CDR3 DNA reads TGTGCCAGCAGCTTAACCCAAACCGGGGAGCTGTTTTTT. This translates into CASSLTQTGELFF.

The chain recombines TRBV18 with TRBJ2-5; 8 nucleotides agree with TRBD1. The CDR3 consists of 14 residues. Germline CDR1 and CDR2: KGHSH and LQKENI. The junction had 8 bases not matched to a gene; V was cut back by 6 bases and J by 5 bases. The CDR3 spells CASSAGGGPETQYF. The DNA for the CDR3 is TGTGCCAGCTCCGCAGGGGGCGGCCCGGAGACCCAGTACTTC.

V is TRBV19 and J is TRBJ1-4; 9 bases line up with TRBD1. The CDR3 covers 15 residues. Trimming took 5 bases from V and 7 from J; bases not matched to a gene: 8. CDR1 is LNHDA and CDR2 is SQIVND in the germline V gene (reference sequence). The chain's CDR3 is CASSLGQGSGEKLFF. CDR3 bases: TGTGCCAGTAGTTTGGGACAGGGTTCAGGTGAAAAACTGTTTTTT. Full variable domain (outside the CDR3, taken from reference TRBV19 and TRBJ1-4): DGGITQSPKYLFRKEGQNVTLSCEQNLNHDAMYWYRQDPGQGLRLIYYSQIVNDFQKGDIAEGYSVSREKKESFPLTVTSAQKNPTAFYLCASSLGQGSGEKLFFGSGTQLSVL.

The chain has TRBV19 and TRBJ1-5, with no clear D. The germline V and J ends were trimmed by 1 base and 5 bases, with 12 bases remaining between them. Germline V gene sequence: CDR1 LNHDA, CDR2 SQIVND (reference sequence). There are 15 residues in the CDR3. CDR3 nucleotides: TGTGCCAGTAGTATAGTCGGGAACCGCGATCAGCCCCAGCATTTT. Protein: CASSIVGNRDQPQHF.

The V and J genes are TRBV18 and TRBJ2-3; weak D call: TRBD2 (5 bases). CDR3 length: 15 amino acids. The V gene lost 6 bases and the J gene lost 0 bases, with 13 bases spanning the gap. Germline V lookup: CDR1 KGHSH, CDR2 LQKENI. The CDR3 coding sequence is TGTGCCAGCTCGCTCCTAGCAGAAAGCACAGATACGCAGTATTTT. Translated: CASSLLAESTDTQYF.

The rearrangement links TRBV5-5 to TRBJ2-1; 15 bases agree with TRBD2. Losses at the gene ends were 3 bases for V and 7 bases for J; bases not matched to a gene: 8. CDR1 SGHKS and CDR2 YYEKEE come from the germline V gene (reference sequence). The CDR3 covers 17 residues. The CDR3 sequence is CASSSNRTSGRVNEQFF. Here the CDR3 DNA reads TGTGCCAGCAGCTCGAACCGGACTAGCGGGAGGGTGAATGAGCAGTTCTTC.

The chain joins TRBV5-1 to TRBJ1-4; D might be TRBD1 (6 bases). Germline loops: CDR1 SGHRS, CDR2 YFSETQ. CDR3 size: 16 residues. V was pared by 0 bases and J by 0 bases, with 9 bases between. The chain's CDR3 is CASSLAGASTNEKLFF. The CDR3 DNA reads TGCGCCAGCAGCTTGGCAGGGGCCTCAACTAATGAAAAACTGTTTTTT.

V and J are TRBV27 and TRBJ1-5, with 11 nucleotides matching TRBD1. This CDR3 is built from 16 residues. Unmatched junction bases numbered 9, after V lost 5 bases and J lost 6 bases. Per the germline V gene, CDR1 is MNHEY and CDR2 is SMNVEV (reference sequence). The CDR3 region has the DNA TGTGCCAGCAGTCAATGGACAGGGGGCGCGGGTCAGCCCCAGCATTTT. Translated, it gives CASSQWTGGAGQPQHF.

V and J are TRBV23-1 and TRBJ2-4; D is perhaps TRBD1 (6 bases). TRBV23-1 is an ORF for which the function is uncertain. V gave up 0 bases and J gave up 4 bases, with 22 bases separating them. The CDR3 spans 19 residues. The CDR3 DNA follows: TGCGCCAGCAGTCAATCCATACCCCACTGCACAGGGAATAAAAACATTCAGTACTTC. Protein: CASSQSIPHCTGNKNIQYF.